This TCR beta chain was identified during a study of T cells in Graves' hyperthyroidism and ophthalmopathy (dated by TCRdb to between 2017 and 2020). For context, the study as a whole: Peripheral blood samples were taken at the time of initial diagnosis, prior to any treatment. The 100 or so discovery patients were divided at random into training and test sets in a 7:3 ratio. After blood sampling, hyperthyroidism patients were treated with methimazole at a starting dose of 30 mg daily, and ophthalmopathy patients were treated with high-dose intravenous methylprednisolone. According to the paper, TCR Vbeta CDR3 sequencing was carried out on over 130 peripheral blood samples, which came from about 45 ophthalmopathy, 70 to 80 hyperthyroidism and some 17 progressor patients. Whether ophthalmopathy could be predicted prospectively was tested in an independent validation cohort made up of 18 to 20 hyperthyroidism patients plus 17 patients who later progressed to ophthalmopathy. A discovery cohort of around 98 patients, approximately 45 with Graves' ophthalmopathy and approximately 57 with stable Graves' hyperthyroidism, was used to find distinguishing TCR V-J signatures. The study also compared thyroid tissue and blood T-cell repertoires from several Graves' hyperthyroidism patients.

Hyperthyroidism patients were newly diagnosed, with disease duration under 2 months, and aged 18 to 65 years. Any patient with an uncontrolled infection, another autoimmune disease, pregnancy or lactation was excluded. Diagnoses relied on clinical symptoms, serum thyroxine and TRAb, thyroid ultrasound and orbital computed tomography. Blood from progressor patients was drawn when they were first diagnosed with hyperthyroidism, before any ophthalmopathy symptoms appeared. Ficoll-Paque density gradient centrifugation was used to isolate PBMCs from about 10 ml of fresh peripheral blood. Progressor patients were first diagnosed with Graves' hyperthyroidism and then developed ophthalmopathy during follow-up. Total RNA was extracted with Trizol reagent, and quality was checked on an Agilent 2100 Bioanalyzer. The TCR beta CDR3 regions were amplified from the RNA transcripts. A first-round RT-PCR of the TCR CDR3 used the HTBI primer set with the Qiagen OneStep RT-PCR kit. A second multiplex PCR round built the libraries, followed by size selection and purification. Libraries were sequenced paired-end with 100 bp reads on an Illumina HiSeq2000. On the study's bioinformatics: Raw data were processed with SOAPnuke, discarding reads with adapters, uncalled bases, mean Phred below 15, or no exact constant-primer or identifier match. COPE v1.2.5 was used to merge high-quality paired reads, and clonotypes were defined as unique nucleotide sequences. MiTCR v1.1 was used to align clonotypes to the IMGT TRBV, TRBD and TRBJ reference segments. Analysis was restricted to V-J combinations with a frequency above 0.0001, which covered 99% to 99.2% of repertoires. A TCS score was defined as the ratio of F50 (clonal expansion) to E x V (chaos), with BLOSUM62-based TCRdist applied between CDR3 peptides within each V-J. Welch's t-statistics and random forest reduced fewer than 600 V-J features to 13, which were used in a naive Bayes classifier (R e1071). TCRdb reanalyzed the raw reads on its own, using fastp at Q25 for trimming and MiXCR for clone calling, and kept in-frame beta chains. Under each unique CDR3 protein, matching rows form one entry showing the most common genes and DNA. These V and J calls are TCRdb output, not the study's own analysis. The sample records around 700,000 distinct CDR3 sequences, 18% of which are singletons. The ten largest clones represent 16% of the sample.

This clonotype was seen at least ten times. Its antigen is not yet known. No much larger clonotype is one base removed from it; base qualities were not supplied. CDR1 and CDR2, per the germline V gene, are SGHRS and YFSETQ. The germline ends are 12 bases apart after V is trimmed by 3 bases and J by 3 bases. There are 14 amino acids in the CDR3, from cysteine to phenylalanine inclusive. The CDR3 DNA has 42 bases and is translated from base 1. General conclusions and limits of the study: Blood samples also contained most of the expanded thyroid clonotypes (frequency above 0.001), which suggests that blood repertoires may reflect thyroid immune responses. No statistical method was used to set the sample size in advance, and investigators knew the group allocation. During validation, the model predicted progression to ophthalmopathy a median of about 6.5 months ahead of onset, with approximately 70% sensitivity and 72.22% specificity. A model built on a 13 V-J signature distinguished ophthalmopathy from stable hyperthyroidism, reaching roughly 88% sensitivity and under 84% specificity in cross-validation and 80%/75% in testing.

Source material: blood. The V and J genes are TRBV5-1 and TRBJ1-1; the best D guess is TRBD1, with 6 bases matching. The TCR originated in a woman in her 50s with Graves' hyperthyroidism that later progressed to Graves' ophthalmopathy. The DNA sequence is TGCGCCAGCAGCTCATTGGACAGAGACACTGAAGCTTTCTTT. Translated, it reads CASSSLDRDTEAFF.